This T cell receptor beta chain was captured in a study of EBV T-cell therapy then PD-1 blockade in nasopharyngeal carcinoma. Time point in this sample: 266 days after commencement of treatment, after nivolumab therapy. Indicated treatment: AdE1-LMPpoly-expanded autologous EBV-specific T-cell therapy followed by anti-PD-1 nivolumab. For this clone: The antigen is undetermined.

The germline CDR1 and CDR2 sequences are SGHKS and YYEKEE (reference sequence). V lost 4 bases and J lost 5, with 12 bases in between. This CDR3 spans 13 amino acids. Profiling relied on immunoSEQ multiplex PCR, and the TCRdb table lists in-frame clones only, not all of them. The sample includes 20,000 or so clones, about 86% seen only once; the top ten take 31%. Sequenced material: CD8+ T cells from blood, taken at roughly day 280 from a patient whose treatment included autologous EBV-specific T cells and nivolumab. This TCR derives from a man aged 35-49 years with nasopharyngeal carcinoma. V is TRBV5-5 and J is TRBJ1-1; D is undetermined. The CDR3 reads CASSPDQLTEAFF. As DNA, the CDR3 is TGTGCCAGCAGCCCAGACCAACTAACTGAAGCTTTCTTT.